This TCR beta chain is from a study of blood T cells in healthy people across ages. Sample-barcoded 5' priming and a J-beta primer mix drove a second PCR of roughly 7 to 11 cycles. TCRdb passed the 5' RACE reads through MiXCR, listing each CDR3 protein once. Of about 1.8 million distinct CDR3 sequences listed, approximately 50% were seen once; the top ten hold about 2.1%. Findings and caveats of the study: More naive CD4+ cells and higher diversity were found in long-lived than in aged donors. PBMCs were not sorted, which prevented a conclusive comparison of naive versus antigen-experienced cells. Across the age range, TCR beta diversity per million T cells fell in a roughly linear way. In the absence of known donor CMV status, changes in expanded clonotypes were possibly confounded.

Germline V CDR1 and CDR2: DFQATT, SNEGSKA (reference sequence). V was clipped by 2 bases and J by 6 bases, with 15 bases between them. The CDR3 spans 14 residues. Worth noting for this clonotype: Its target is unknown.

The sequence was collected from a woman between 40 and 55 years old in good health. Sequencing used blood. The chain carries TRBV20-1 and TRBJ2-3; D possibly corresponds to TRBD2 (7 bases). In DNA, the CDR3 is TGCAGTGCTAGACCGGGGGGCGATTGGGATACGCAGTATTTT. Its protein is CSARPGGDWDTQYF.